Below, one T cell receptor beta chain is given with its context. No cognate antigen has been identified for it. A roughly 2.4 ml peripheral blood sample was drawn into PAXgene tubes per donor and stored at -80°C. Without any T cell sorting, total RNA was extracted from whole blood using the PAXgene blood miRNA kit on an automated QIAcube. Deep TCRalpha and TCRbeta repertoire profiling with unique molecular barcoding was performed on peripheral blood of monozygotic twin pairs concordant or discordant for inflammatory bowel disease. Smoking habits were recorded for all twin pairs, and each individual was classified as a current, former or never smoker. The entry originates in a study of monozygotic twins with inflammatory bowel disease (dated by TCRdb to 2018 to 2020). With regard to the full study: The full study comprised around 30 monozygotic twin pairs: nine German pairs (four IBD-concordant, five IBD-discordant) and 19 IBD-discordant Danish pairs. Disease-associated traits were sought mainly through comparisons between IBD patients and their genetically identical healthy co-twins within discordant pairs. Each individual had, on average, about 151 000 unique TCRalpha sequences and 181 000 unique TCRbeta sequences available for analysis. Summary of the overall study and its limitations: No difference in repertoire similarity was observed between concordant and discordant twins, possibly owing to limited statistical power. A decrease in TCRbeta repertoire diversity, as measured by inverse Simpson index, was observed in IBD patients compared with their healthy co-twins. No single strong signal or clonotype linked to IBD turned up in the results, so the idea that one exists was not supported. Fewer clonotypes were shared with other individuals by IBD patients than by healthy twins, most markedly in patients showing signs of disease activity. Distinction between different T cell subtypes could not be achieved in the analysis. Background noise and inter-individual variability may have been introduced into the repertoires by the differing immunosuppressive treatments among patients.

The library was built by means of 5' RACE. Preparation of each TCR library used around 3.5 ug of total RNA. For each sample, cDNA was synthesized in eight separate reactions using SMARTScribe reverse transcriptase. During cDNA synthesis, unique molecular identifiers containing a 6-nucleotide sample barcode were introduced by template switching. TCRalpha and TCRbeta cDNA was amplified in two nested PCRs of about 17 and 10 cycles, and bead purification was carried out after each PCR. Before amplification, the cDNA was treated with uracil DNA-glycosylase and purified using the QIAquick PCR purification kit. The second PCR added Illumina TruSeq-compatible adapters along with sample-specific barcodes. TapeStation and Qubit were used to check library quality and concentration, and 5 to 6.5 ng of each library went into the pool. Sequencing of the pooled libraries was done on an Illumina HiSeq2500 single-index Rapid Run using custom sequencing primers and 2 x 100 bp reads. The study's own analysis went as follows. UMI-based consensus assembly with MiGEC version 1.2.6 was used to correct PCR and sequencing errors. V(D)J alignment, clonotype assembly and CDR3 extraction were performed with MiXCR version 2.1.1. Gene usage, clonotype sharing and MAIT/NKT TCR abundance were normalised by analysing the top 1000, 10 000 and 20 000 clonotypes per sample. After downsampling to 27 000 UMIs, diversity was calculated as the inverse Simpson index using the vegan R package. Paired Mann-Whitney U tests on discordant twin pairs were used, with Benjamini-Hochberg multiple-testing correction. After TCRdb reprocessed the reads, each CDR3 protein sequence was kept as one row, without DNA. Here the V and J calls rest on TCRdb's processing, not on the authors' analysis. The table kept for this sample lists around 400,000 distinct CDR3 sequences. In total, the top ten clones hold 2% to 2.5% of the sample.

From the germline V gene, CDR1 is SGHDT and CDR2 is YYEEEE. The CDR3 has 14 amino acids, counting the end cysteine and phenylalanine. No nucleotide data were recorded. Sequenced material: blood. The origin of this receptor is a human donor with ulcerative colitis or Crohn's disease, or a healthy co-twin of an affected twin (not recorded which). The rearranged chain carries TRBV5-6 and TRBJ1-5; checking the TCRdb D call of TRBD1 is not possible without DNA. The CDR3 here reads CASSSAGANQPQHF.